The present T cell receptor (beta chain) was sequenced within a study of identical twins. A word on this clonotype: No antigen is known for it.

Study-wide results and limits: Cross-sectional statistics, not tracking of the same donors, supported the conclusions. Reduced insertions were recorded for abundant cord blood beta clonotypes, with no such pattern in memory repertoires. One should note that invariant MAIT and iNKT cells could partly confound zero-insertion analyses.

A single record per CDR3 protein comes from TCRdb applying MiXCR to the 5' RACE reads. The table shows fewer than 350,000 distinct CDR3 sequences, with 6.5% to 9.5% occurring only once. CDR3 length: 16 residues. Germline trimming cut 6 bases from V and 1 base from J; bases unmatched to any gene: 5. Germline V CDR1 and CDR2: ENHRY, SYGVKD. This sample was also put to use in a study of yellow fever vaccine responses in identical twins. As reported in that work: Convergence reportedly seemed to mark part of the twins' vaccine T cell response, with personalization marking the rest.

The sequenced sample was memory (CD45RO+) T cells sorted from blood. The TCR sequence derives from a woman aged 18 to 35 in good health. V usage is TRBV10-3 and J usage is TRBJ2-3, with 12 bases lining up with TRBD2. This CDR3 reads CAIRPSGGAGTDTQYF. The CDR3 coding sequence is TGTGCCATCAGACCTAGCGGGGGGGCGGGCACAGATACGCAGTATTTT.